Each of the 21 T cell receptor beta chains below was sequenced from the same sample in a study of CD8 T cells in ankylosing spondylitis. MiXCR, applied by TCRdb to the 5' RACE reads, yields one record per CDR3 protein. The sample includes around 160,000 distinct CDR3 sequences, 11% of them seen just once. Sequencing was performed on blood, either unsorted or a sorted T cell fraction (not recorded which). The receptors were gathered from a male donor with ankylosing spondylitis or in good health (not recorded which).

In this sample, this clonotype turned up many times. The chain combines TRBV7-2 with TRBJ2-5, with D perhaps being TRBD1 or TRBD2 (5 bases each). Germline-derived CDR1 and CDR2 are SGHTA and FQGNSA. This CDR3 region has 14 residues. The V and J ends lost 1 base and 4 bases respectively, with 10 bases between them. CDR3 protein: CASSLGGDLETQYF. The CDR3, as DNA: TGTGCCAGCAGCTTAGGAGGGGATCTAGAGACCCAGTACTTC.

This clonotype has at least ten counts. The chain uses TRBV27 and TRBJ1-1; TRBD1 matches 7 bases. The CDR3 loop spans 15 amino acids. Germline-derived CDR1 and CDR2 are MNHEY and SMNVEV (reference sequence). V dropped 2 bases and J dropped 1; count of bases not matched to a gene: 4. The DNA of the CDR3 is TGTGCCAGCAGTTTAAGACAGGGAGCGAACACTGAAGCTTTCTTT. The encoded protein is CASSLRQGANTEAFF.

The rearrangement joins TRBV12-3 or TRBV12-4 to TRBJ1-5; the D gene is possibly TRBD1 (6 bases). The length of the CDR3 is 15 residues. V shed 5 bases and J shed 2 bases, with 13 bases lying between them. CDR3 loop: CASSGGQARNQPQHF. The CDR3 DNA reads TGTGCCAGCAGTGGGGGGCAGGCTCGCAATCAGCCCCAGCATTTT.

There are a few counts of this clonotype. The chain couples TRBV20-1 to TRBJ1-2; possibly TRBD1 for D (6 bases). From germline, CDR1 is DFQATT and CDR2 SNEGSKA (reference sequence). CDR3 length: 13 amino acids. V was clipped by 3 bases and J by 3 bases, with 11 bases between them. The DNA of the CDR3 is TGCAGTGCTAGTTCACAGGGATACTATGGCTACACCTTC. It is translated as CSASSQGYYGYTF.

The chain is built from TRBV11-3 and TRBJ2-1, with 9 positions matching TRBD1. The CDR3 consists of 16 residues. Trimming removed 1 base from V and 7 bases from J; junction bases left unmatched: 8. Germline V gene lookup returns CDR1 SGHNT and CDR2 YENEEA. The CDR3 reads CASSLVTGGKRNEQFF. Written as DNA, the CDR3 is TGTGCCAGCAGCTTAGTGACAGGGGGGAAGCGGAATGAGCAGTTCTTC.

This chain connects TRBV7-2 to TRBJ1-1, with TRBD1 identical over 8 bases. The length of the CDR3 is 15 residues. J was trimmed by 3 bases and V by 1 base; bases with no gene match: 4. Germline V gives CDR1 SGHTA, CDR2 FQGNSA. CDR3: CASSLGTGWDTEAFF. In DNA form, the CDR3 reads TGTGCCAGCAGCTTAGGGACAGGGTGGGACACTGAAGCTTTCTTT.

V and J are TRBV20-1 and TRBJ1-2; 8 bases line up with TRBD1. The CDR3 runs to 13 residues. V lost 5 bases, J lost 4 bases, and 6 bases stayed unmatched. Germline loops: CDR1 DFQATT, CDR2 SNEGSKA (reference sequence). The CDR3 coding sequence is TGCAGTGCTGCATTAGGGACAGGCTATGGCTACACCTTC. It specifies CSAALGTGYGYTF.

The rearrangement uses TRBV20-1 and TRBJ2-1; 9 bases fit TRBD1. The CDR3 totals 15 residues. Trimming removed 3 bases from V and 8 bases from J; junction bases left unmatched: 11. CDR1 and CDR2 (germline): DFQATT, SNEGSKA (reference sequence). The CDR3 DNA sequence: TGCAGTGCTAGTTCGGGACAGGGTTTTTTTTATGAGCAGTTCTTC. It specifies CSASSGQGFFYEQFF.

This clonotype was recorded at least ten times. The V gene is TRBV12-3 or TRBV12-4, the J gene TRBJ2-1; TRBD2 matches at 7 bases. The CDR3 covers 14 residues. The V gene end was trimmed by 3 bases and the J gene end by 6 bases; junction bases not matched to a gene: 5. The DNA for the CDR3 is TGTGCCAGCAGTTTTGGGGGGGGGTTCAATGAGCAGTTCTTC. This sequence encodes CASSFGGGFNEQFF.

This clonotype has just a few counts. This chain connects TRBV29-1 to TRBJ1-1; 7 bases agree with TRBD1. The length of the CDR3 is 15 residues. Unmatched junction bases numbered 11, after V lost 7 bases and J lost 0 bases. CDR1 SQVTM and CDR2 ANQGSEA come from the germline V gene. Here the CDR3 DNA reads TGCAGCGCCGAGGGAAGAGGGGGCGTGAACACTGAAGCTTTCTTT. Protein: CSAEGRGGVNTEAFF.

The rearrangement joins TRBV7-6 to TRBJ1-1; 7 bases line up with TRBD1. V trimming: 4 bases; J trimming: 1 base; junction bases outside the gene matches: 6. The CDR3 extends over 15 amino acids. The germline gives CDR1 SGHVS, CDR2 FNYEAQ. CDR3 nucleotides: TGTGCCAGCAGCTCCGCGGACAGGCCGAACACTGAAGCTTTCTTT. It codes for CASSSADRPNTEAFF.

This clonotype was seen at least ten times. The chain carries TRBV20-1 and TRBJ1-5, with 7 positions matching TRBD1. Germline lookup yields CDR1 DFQATT and CDR2 SNEGSKA (reference sequence). This CDR3 spans 14 amino acids. The J segment lost 0 bases and the V segment lost 4 bases, leaving 3 bases of the junction unmatched. As DNA, the CDR3 is TGCAGTGCTACAGGGGGGTATAGCAATCAGCCCCAGCATTTT. This gives the protein CSATGGYSNQPQHF.

The V and J genes are TRBV7-9 and TRBJ2-1; the match to TRBD1 covers 7 bases. Unmatched junction bases numbered 9, after V lost 1 base and J lost 6 bases. This CDR3 region has 16 residues. The germline V gene encodes CDR1 SEHNR and CDR2 FQNEAQ (reference sequence). The CDR3 spells CASSLGTGEWSNEQFF. Here the CDR3 DNA reads TGTGCCAGCAGCTTAGGGACAGGAGAATGGAGCAATGAGCAGTTCTTC. Variable domain in full (rest from reference TRBV7-9 and TRBJ2-1): DTGVSQNPRHKITKRGQNVTFRCDPISEHNRLYWYRQTLGQGPEFLTYFQNEAQLEKSRLLSDRFSAERPKGSFSTLEIQRTEQGDSAMYLCASSLGTGEWSNEQFFGPGTRLTVL.

This clonotype was seen ten or more times. This rearrangement joins TRBV12-3 or TRBV12-4 to TRBJ1-2; 9 bases are shared with TRBD1. The junction had 9 bases not matched to a gene; V was cut back by 4 bases and J by 6 bases. This CDR3 contains 15 residues. CDR3 DNA sequence: TGTGCCAGCAGTTCGCCGGGACAGGGTATCGATGGCTACACCTTC. Protein: CASSSPGQGIDGYTF.

There are many counts of this clonotype. The chain combines TRBV29-1 with TRBJ1-1; the D gene is possibly TRBD1 (5 bases). This CDR3 has 12 residues. V lost 7 bases and J 2 bases, leaving 11 bases between the germline ends. Per germline, CDR1 SQVTM and CDR2 ANQGSEA. CDR3 loop: CSGRQTNTEAFF. The CDR3 DNA reads as TGCAGCGGACGACAGACAAACACTGAAGCTTTCTTT. Using reference TRBV29-1 and TRBJ1-1 for the parts outside the CDR3, the full variable domain is SAVISQKPSRDICQRGTSLTIQCQVDSQVTMMFWYRQQPGQSLTLIATANQGSEATYESGFVIDKFPISRPNLTFSTLTVSNMSPEDSSIYLCSGRQTNTEAFFGQGTRLTVV.

This clonotype was detected a few times. The chain carries TRBV12-3 or TRBV12-4 and TRBJ2-5; TRBD1 might be the D (6 bases). Trimming took 7 bases from V and 7 from J, leaving 19 bases between them. This CDR3 region has 14 residues. The CDR3 DNA reads as TGTGCCAGCATTCAACAAGGGGGTTTAGGGACCCAGTACTTC. Residues: CASIQQGGLGTQYF.

CDR3: CSVEYWGETQYF. Here the CDR3 DNA reads TGCAGCGTTGAATACTGGGGGGAGACCCAGTACTTC. The V and J genes are TRBV29-1 and TRBJ2-5; TRBD1 or TRBD2 may be the D gene (5 bases each). The CDR3 is 12 residues long. Trimming removed 2 bases at V and 5 bases at J, with 9 bases between. The germline CDR1 and CDR2 sequences are SQVTM and ANQGSEA.

This clonotype appeared once. The chain employs TRBV2 and TRBJ2-1; 15 positions agree with TRBD2. J was trimmed by 12 bases and V by 4 bases; bases with no gene match: 4. Germline V lookup: CDR1 SNHLY, CDR2 FYNNEI. The CDR3 sequence is 14 residues long. The DNA of the CDR3 is TGTGCCAGCAGTGGGACTAGCGGGAGGGCCAGGCAGTTCTTC. This codes for CASSGTSGRARQFF.

Many counts were recorded for this clonotype. The chain carries TRBV5-1 and TRBJ2-1; 9 nucleotides agree with TRBD2. Germline V gives CDR1 SGHRS, CDR2 YFSETQ. This CDR3 is 15 amino acids long. V trimming: 8 bases; J trimming: 2 bases; junction bases outside the gene matches: 8. This CDR3 reads CASLPGGGAYNEQFF. The CDR3 nucleotides read TGCGCCAGTTTGCCAGGCGGGGGGGCCTACAATGAGCAGTTCTTC.

This clonotype was detected ten times or more. The J gene is TRBJ1-2, the V gene TRBV29-1; TRBD1 matches at 10 bases. The CDR3 is 13 amino acids. The germline CDR1 and CDR2 sequences are SQVTM and ANQGSEA. The trim removed 1 base at V and 6 bases at J, leaving 2 bases unmatched. In DNA form, the CDR3 reads TGCAGCGTTGAAGGACAGGGGGCGCATGGCTACACCTTC. Its translation: CSVEGQGAHGYTF.

This clonotype was found many times. This rearrangement joins TRBV12-3 or TRBV12-4 to TRBJ1-2, with 9 positions matching TRBD1. V dropped 6 bases and J dropped 7; count of bases not matched to a gene: 9. This CDR3 spans 14 amino acids. This CDR3 is CASSSGQGRGGYTF. Written as DNA, the CDR3 is TGTGCCAGCAGCTCGGGACAGGGAAGGGGTGGCTACACCTTC.